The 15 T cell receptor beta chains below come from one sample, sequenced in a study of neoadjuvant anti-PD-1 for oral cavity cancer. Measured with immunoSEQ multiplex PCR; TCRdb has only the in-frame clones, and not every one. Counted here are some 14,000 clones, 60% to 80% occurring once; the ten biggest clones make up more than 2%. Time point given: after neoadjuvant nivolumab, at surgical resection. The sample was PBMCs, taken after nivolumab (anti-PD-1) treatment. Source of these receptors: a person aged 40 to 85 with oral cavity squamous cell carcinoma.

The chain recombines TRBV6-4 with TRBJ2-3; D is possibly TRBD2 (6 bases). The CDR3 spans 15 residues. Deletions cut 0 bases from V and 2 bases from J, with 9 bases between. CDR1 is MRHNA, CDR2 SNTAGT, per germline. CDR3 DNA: TGTGCCAGCAGTGACTCTTCGGGAGACACAGATACGCAGTATTTT. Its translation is CASSDSSGDTDTQYF.

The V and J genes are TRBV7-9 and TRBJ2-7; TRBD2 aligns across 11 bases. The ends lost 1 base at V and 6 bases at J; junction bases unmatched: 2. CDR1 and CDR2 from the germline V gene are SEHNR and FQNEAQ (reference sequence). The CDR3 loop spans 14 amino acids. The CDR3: CASSLVAGGSEQYF. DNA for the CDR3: TGTGCCAGCAGCTTAGTAGCGGGAGGGTCCGAGCAGTACTTC.

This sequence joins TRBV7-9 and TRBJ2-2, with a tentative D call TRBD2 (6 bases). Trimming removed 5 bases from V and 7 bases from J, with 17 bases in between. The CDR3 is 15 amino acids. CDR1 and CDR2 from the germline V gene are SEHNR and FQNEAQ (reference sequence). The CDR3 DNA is TGTGCCAGCAGCAAGAGAGGCGGGGTAGGCGGGGAGCTGTTTTTT. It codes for CASSKRGGVGGELFF.

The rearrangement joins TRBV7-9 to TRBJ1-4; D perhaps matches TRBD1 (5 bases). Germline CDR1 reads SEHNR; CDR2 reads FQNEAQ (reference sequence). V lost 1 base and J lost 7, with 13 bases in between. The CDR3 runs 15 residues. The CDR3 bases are TGTGCCAGCAGCTTAGTATCAGGGATAGGTGAAAAACTGTTTTTT. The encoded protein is CASSLVSGIGEKLFF.

The CDR3 sequence: CASSLGRTGDHGELFF. In DNA, the CDR3 is TGTGCCAGCAGCTTAGGACGGACAGGGGATCACGGGGAGCTGTTTTTT. The J gene is TRBJ2-2, the V gene TRBV11-3, with TRBD1 matching over 9 bases. Unmatched junction bases numbered 7, after V lost 1 base and J lost 7 bases. The length of the CDR3 is 16 residues. Germline V gene data show CDR1 as SGHNT and CDR2 as YENEEA. The variable domain in full, with the rest retrieved from reference TRBV11-3 and TRBJ2-2, is EAGVVQSPRYKIIEKKQPVAFWCNPISGHNTLYWYLQNLGQGPELLIRYENEEAVDDSQLPKDRFSAERLKGVDSTLKIQPAELGDSAVYLCASSLGRTGDHGELFFGEGSRLTVL.

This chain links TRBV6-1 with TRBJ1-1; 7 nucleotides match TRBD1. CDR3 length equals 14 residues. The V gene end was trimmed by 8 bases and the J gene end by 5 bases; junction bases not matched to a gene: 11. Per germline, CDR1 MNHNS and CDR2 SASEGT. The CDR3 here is CASGRRGGDTEAFF. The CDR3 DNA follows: TGTGCCAGCGGACGGCGAGGGGGCGATACTGAAGCTTTCTTT.

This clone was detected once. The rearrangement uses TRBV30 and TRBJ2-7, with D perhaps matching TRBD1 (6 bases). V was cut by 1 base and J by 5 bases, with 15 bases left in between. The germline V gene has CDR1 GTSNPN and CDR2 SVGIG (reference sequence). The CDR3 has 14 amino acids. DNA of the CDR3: TGTGCCTGGAGTGGTTTCAGGGGCTGGGACGAGCAGTACTTC. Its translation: CAWSGFRGWDEQYF.

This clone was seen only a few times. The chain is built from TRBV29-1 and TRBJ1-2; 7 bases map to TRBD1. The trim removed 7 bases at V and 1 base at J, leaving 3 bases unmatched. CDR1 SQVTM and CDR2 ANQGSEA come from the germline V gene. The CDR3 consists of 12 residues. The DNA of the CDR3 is TGCAGCGACGACAGGGATAACTATGGCTACACCTTC. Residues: CSDDRDNYGYTF.

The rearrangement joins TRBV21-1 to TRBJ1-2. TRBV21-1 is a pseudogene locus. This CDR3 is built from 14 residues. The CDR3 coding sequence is TGTGCCAGCAGCAAAGTGCGGGCACTCTATGGCTACACCTTC. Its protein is CASSKVRALYGYTF.

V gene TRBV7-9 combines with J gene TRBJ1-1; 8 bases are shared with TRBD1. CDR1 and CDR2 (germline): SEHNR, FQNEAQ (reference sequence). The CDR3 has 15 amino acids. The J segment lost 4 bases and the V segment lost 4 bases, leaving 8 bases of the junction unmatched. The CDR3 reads CASSYGTGLGTEAFF. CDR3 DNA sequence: TGTGCCAGCAGCTACGGGACAGGCTTAGGCACTGAAGCTTTCTTT.

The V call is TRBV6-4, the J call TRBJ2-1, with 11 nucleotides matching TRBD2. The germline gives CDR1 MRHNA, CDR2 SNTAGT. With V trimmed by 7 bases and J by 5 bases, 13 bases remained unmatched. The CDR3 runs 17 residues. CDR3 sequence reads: CASTSSGRDPMNNEQFF. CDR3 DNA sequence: TGTGCCAGCACCAGTAGCGGGAGGGACCCTATGAACAATGAGCAGTTCTTC.

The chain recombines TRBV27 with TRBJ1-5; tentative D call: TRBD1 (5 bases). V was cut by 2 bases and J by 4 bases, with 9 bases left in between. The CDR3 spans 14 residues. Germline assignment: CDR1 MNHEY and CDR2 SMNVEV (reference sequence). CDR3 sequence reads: CASSLGRGNQPQHF. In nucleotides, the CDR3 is TGTGCCAGCAGTTTAGGAAGGGGAAATCAGCCCCAGCATTTT.

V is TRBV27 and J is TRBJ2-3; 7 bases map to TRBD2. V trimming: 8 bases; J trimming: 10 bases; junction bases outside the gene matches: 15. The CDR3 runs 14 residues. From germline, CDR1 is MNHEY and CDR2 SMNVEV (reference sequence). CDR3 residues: CASRAGGFGVAQYF. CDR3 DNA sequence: TGTGCCAGCCGTGCCGGGGGGTTCGGAGTTGCGCAGTATTTT.

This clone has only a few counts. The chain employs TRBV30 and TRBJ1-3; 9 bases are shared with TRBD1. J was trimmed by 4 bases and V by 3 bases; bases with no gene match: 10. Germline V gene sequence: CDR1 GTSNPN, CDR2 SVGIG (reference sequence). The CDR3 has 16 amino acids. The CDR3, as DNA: TGTGCCTGGAGCAGACCACAGGGGGCGGGAGGAAACACCATATATTTT. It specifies CAWSRPQGAGGNTIYF. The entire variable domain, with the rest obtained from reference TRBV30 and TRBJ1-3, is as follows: SQTIHQWPATLVQPVGSPLSLECTVEGTSNPNLYWYRQAAGRGLQLLFYSVGIGQISSEVPQNLSASRPQDRQFILSSKKLLLSDSGFYLCAWSRPQGAGGNTIYFGEGSWLTVV.

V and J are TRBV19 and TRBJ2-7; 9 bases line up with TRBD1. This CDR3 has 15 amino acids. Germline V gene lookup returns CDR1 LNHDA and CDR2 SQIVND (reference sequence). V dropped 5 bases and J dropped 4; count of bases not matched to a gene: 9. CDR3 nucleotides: TGTGCCAGTAGTTCAGCCGGGACAGGGCCTTACGAGCAGTACTTC. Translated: CASSSAGTGPYEQYF.